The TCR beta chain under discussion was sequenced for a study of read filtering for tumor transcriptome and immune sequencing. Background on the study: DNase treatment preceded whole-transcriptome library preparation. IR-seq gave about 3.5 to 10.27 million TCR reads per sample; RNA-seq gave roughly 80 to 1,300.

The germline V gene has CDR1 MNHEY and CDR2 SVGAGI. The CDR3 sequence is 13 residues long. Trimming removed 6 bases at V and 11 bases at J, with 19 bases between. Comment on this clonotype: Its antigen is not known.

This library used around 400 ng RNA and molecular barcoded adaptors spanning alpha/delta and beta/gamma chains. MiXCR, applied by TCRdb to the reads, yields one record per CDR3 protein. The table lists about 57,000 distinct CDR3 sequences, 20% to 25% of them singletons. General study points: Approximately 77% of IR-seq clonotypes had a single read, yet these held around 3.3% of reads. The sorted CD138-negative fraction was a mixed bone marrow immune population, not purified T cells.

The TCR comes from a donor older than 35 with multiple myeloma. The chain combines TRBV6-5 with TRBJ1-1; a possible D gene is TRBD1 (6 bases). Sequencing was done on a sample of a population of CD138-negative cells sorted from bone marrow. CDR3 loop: CASSRTSAQGAFF. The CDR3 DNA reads TGTGCCAGCAGCCGCACATCAGCCCAGGGGGCTTTCTTT.